This T cell receptor beta chain was found in a study of STAT5B mutations in CD4+ large granular lymphocyte leukemia. This clone was seen a single time. The trim removed 3 bases at V and 8 bases at J, leaving 10 bases unmatched. CDR3 length: 14 residues. Germline CDR1 SGDLS, CDR2 YYNGEE. Profiling relied on immunoSEQ multiplex PCR, and the TCRdb table lists in-frame clones only, not all of them. The table includes 30,000 to 40,000 clones, 70% to 90% detected once. This TCR came from a human donor in good health. The chain joins TRBV9 to TRBJ1-2; 7 bases map to TRBD1. Sequenced: CD4+ T cells from blood buffy coats. DNA of the CDR3: TGTGCCAGCAGCGCCCCCGAGGGGGCAGGAGGCTACACCTTC. Residues: CASSAPEGAGGYTF.